These T cell receptor beta chains were read from a single sample in a study of T-cell reconstitution after alpha-beta-depleted transplantation in children. TCRdb passed the PCR reads through MiXCR, listing each CDR3 protein once. Of 670,000 or so distinct CDR3 sequences detected, around 14% appear once; the ten largest clones hold 0.79%. The source material was PBMCs, sampled before TCRalphabeta/CD19-depleted stem cell transplant. All receptors derive from a girl aged 2 to 10 with congenital amegakaryocytic thrombocytopenia, due to receive a stem cell transplant. Each CDR3 is given with its conserved first and last residue. D genes are given only for firm matches. The size of a clone is reported for some rows only, either as once, few or many, or as a class for expanded clones.

D: NA; V: TRBV10-3; length: 13; J: TRBJ2-1; size: NA; CDR3: CAIKSLSYNEQFF; DNA: TGTGCCATCAAGTCTCTCTCCTACAATGAGCAGTTCTTC
D: TRBD2; V: TRBV12-3/TRBV12-4; length: 16; J: TRBJ2-5; size: NA; CDR3: CASSFRPSGTQETQYF; DNA: TGTGCCAGCAGTTTCCGGCCTAGCGGGACCCAAGAGACCCAGTACTTC
D: TRBD2; V: TRBV7-9; length: 17; J: TRBJ2-3; size: NA; CDR3: CASSFLEGGPGTDTQYF; DNA: TGTGCCAGCAGCTTCTTGGAGGGAGGGCCGGGCACAGATACTCAGTATTTT
D: NA; V: TRBV20-1; length: 12; J: TRBJ2-5; size: few; CDR3: CSARGEVETQYF; DNA: TGCAGTGCTAGAGGCGAAGTTGAGACCCAGTACTTC
D: NA; V: TRBV5-5; length: 15; J: TRBJ2-2; size: many; CDR3: CASSPGTLKIGELFF; DNA: TGTGCCAGCAGCCCCGGGACTCTTAAAATCGGGGAGCTGTTTTTT
D: NA; V: TRBV5-1; length: 17; J: TRBJ2-3; size: many; CDR3: CASSAAVGYPSTDTQYF; DNA: TGCGCCAGCAGTGCCGCAGTTGGCTACCCTAGCACAGATACGCAGTATTTT
D: NA; V: TRBV30; length: 15; J: TRBJ1-5; size: NA; CDR3: CAWSKRKISNQPQHF; DNA: TGTGCCTGGAGTAAAAGAAAAATTAGCAATCAGCCCCAGCATTTT
D: TRBD1; V: TRBV5-1; length: 15; J: TRBJ1-4; size: many; CDR3: CASSPDRVGDEKLFF; DNA: TGCGCCAGCAGCCCCGACAGGGTTGGTGATGAAAAACTGTTTTTT
D: NA; V: TRBV7-2; length: 15; J: TRBJ2-3; size: NA; CDR3: CASSLVGSGPDTQYF; DNA: TGTGCCAGCAGCTTAGTTGGGTCCGGGCCAGATACGCAGTATTTT
D: NA; V: TRBV29-1; length: 15; J: TRBJ2-1; size: many; CDR3: CSVEDGGTYYNEQFF; DNA: TGCAGCGTTGAAGATGGCGGGACTTACTACAATGAGCAGTTCTTC
D: TRBD1; V: TRBV12-3/TRBV12-4; length: 16; J: TRBJ1-5; size: NA; CDR3: CASSLARRQGFQPQHF; DNA: TGTGCCAGCAGTTTAGCGCGGCGACAGGGCTTTCAGCCCCAGCATTTT
D: NA; V: TRBV29-1; length: 12; J: TRBJ2-1; size: NA; CDR3: CSVTLGADEQFF; DNA: TGCAGCGTTACCCTGGGAGCGGATGAGCAGTTCTTC
D: NA; V: TRBV7-9; length: 15; J: TRBJ2-1; size: many; CDR3: CASSLGWTVNNEQFF; DNA: TGTGCCAGCAGCTTAGGGTGGACAGTCAACAATGAGCAGTTCTTC
D: TRBD1; V: TRBV15; length: 17; J: TRBJ1-5; size: NA; CDR3: CATSRATGQGVNQPQHF; DNA: TGTGCCACCAGCAGAGCGACGGGACAGGGGGTTAATCAGCCCCAGCATTTT
D: TRBD1; V: TRBV29-1; length: 14; J: TRBJ2-3; size: many; CDR3: CSVGTGVNTDTQYF; DNA: TGCAGCGTTGGAACAGGGGTAAACACAGATACGCAGTATTTT
D: NA; V: TRBV7-6; length: 13; J: TRBJ2-3; size: many; CDR3: CASSQELWDTQYF; DNA: TGTGCCAGCAGCCAAGAATTGTGGGATACGCAGTATTTT
D: NA; V: TRBV5-1; length: 16; J: TRBJ2-1; size: NA; CDR3: CASSLGSSGVVNEQFF; DNA: TGCGCCAGCAGCTTGGGCAGTAGCGGAGTAGTAAATGAGCAGTTCTTC
D: NA; V: TRBV20-1; length: 13; J: TRBJ2-7; size: NA; CDR3: CSARGSGTYEQYF; DNA: TGCAGTGCTAGAGGGTCGGGAACCTACGAGCAGTACTTC
D: TRBD2; V: TRBV28; length: 15; J: TRBJ2-7; size: many; CDR3: CASSFWTSRSYEQYF; DNA: TGTGCCAGCAGTTTTTGGACTAGCAGATCCTACGAGCAGTACTTC
D: TRBD2; V: TRBV7-3; length: 15; J: TRBJ2-3; size: NA; CDR3: CASSLRLAEGDTQYF; DNA: TGTGCCAGCAGCTTAAGGCTAGCGGAAGGAGATACGCAGTATTTT
D: NA; V: TRBV15; length: 15; J: TRBJ1-4; size: NA; CDR3: CATSRDYGANEKLFF; DNA: TGTGCCACCAGCAGAGATTACGGGGCGAACGAAAAACTGTTTTTT
D: NA; V: TRBV20-1; length: 15; J: TRBJ2-7; size: NA; CDR3: CSARDLAGSPYEQYF; DNA: TGCAGTGCTAGAGATCTAGCAGGGAGCCCCTACGAGCAGTACTTC
D: TRBD2; V: TRBV10-3; length: 16; J: TRBJ2-2; size: NA; CDR3: CAISESWRELSGELFF; DNA: TGTGCCATCAGTGAGTCCTGGCGGGAGTTGTCCGGGGAGCTGTTTTTT
D: TRBD2; V: TRBV7-2; length: 12; J: TRBJ2-1; size: NA; CDR3: CASSFLAGAQFF; DNA: TGTGCCAGCAGCTTTCTAGCGGGAGCGCAGTTCTTC